This TCR beta chain came from a study of blood T cell repertoires in COVID-19 (dated by TCRdb to 2019 to 2021). Study-wide context: Samples covering the acute and convalescent phases of COVID-19 were provided by collaborators in the United States, Italy and Spain. The samples were drawn from the first 160 participants of the ongoing ImmuneRACE study and from 950 to 1,500 subjects provided by 6 global collaborators. A de-identified subject ID, COVID-19 status, age in years and sex were almost always included in the sample metadata. HLA class I and class II types, where available, came from metadata supplied by the sample provider rather than from assay-based typing. The prospective study material was composed of cDNA or gDNA derived from T cells, B-cell-depleted T cells, or PBMCs. Deeply sampled blood TCRbeta repertoires from subjects exposed to, actively infected with, or recovered from COVID-19 were included in the dataset. A freely available public database, intended as a resource for researchers studying the immune response to SARS-CoV-2, is where the repertoires were released.

TCRbeta CDR3 regions were amplified from genomic DNA by means of the immunoSEQ Assay, a bias-controlled multiplex PCR. On the study's bioinformatics: The number of nucleated cells in each sample was estimated from the amplification of reference gene primers within the assay. To quantify the absolute abundance of each unique TCRbeta CDR3 rearrangement, sequence reads were collapsed and filtered. For each sample, productive Simpson clonality was calculated as the square root of Simpson's diversity index across productive rearrangements. The table comes from immuneACCESS by way of TCRdb, which keeps in-frame sequences with V and J called. Part of the clones is missing from these tables; in studies checked, under half for an unresolved V gene and the rest for unknown reasons. V, J and clone size derive from that table, while D and trimming were established from the DNA sequence. The sample has roughly 240,000 clones on record, 75% to 85% of them singletons. The top ten hold 2% to 2.5% of the sample.

V gives up 6 bases and J gives up 0 bases, and the segment between their germline ends measures 11 bases. The CDR3 contains 15 residues, cysteine and phenylalanine counted. The CDR3 DNA has 45 bases and is translated from base 1. For CDR1 and CDR2, the germline V gene lists SGHTA and FQGNSA. As to this clone: Its antigen remains unidentified. No base quality values were provided; no much bigger clone lies one nucleotide off.

A second Seattle source provided samples from volunteer blood donors who had recovered from COVID-19. Each collaborating institution followed its own protocols to collect whole blood in K2EDTA tubes. For TCRbeta analysis, collaborators shipped samples in one of three forms: frozen whole blood, isolated PBMCs, or DNA extracted from either of those sample types. Here is what the overall study found, with its caveats: Clinical and demographic metadata were provided uncurated, with the amount varying by source and participant.

The sequence was obtained from a man aged 35-49 years who had recovered from COVID-19. The sequencing input was peripheral blood. The rearranged segments are TRBV7-2 and TRBJ2-2, with the identity of the D gene unclear. The sequence in DNA is TGTGCCAGCAGGCAAGCGAGAGCGAACACCGGGGAGCTGTTTTTT. This is translated as CASRQARANTGELFF.